The sequence of this T cell receptor (beta chain) was determined in a study of blood T cell repertoires in COVID-19. Germline V gives CDR1 SQVTM, CDR2 ANQGSEA. CDR3 length: 11 amino acids. V gave up 7 bases and J gave up 5 bases, with 11 bases separating them. In the authors' workflow: The authors estimated nucleated cell counts from reference gene primer amplification. Libraries were prepared by immunoSEQ multiplex PCR; TCRdb keeps only in-frame clonotypes and omits some of them. For V, J and clone size, that table is used; D and trimming come from the DNA. The sample comprises 200,000 or so clones, about 91% of which are singletons, and around 2.5% rests with the top ten.

This clonotype was obtained from a woman between 40 and 50 years old with acute COVID-19. The specimen sequenced was PBMCs or T cells enriched from blood (not recorded which). J is TRBJ1-1 and V is TRBV29-1, with D possibly matching TRBD1 (5 bases). This CDR3 is CSAGPGTEAFF. The CDR3 DNA reads as TGCAGCGCGGGCCCAGGGACTGAAGCTTTCTTT.